This section outlines one T cell receptor beta chain sequence together with its context. Unique molecular identifiers were used to barcode this TCRbeta library. TCRdb processed the PCR reads anew with MiXCR; each CDR3 protein has one entry. Seen here are 600,000 to 700,000 distinct CDR3 sequences, roughly 17% observed once, and the top ten hold 0.85% to 1.3%. These data are taken from a study of T-cell reconstitution after alpha-beta-depleted transplantation in children. The CDR3 contains 16 residues. Germline loops: CDR1 SGHTA, CDR2 FQGNSA. V gave up 2 bases and J gave up 3 bases, with 16 bases separating them.

The chain combines TRBV7-2 with TRBJ1-1, with D possibly matching TRBD1 (5 bases). The source of this sequence is a human donor who donated a stem cell graft to a child with acute myeloid leukemia. Sample: PBMCs from the stem cell graft donor, taken from the stem cell graft. The CDR3 DNA reads as TGTGCCAGCAGCTTACTCCCCAGGAGACAGTACACTGAAGCTTTCTTT. It yields the protein CASSLLPRRQYTEAFF.